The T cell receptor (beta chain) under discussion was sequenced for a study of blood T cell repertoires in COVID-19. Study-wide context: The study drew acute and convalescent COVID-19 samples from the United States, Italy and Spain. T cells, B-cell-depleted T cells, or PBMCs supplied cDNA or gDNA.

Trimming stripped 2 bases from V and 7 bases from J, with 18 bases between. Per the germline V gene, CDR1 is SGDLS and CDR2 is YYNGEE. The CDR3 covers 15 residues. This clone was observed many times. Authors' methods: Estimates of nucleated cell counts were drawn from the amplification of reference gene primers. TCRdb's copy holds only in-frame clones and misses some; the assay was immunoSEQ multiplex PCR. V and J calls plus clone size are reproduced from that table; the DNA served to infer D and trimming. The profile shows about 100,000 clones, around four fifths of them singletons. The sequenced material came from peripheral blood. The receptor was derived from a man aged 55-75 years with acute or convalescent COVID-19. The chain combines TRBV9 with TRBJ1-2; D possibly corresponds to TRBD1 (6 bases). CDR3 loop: CASSVGPQGRSGYTF. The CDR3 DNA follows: TGTGCCAGCAGCGTGGGTCCCCAGGGGCGGAGTGGCTACACCTTC.